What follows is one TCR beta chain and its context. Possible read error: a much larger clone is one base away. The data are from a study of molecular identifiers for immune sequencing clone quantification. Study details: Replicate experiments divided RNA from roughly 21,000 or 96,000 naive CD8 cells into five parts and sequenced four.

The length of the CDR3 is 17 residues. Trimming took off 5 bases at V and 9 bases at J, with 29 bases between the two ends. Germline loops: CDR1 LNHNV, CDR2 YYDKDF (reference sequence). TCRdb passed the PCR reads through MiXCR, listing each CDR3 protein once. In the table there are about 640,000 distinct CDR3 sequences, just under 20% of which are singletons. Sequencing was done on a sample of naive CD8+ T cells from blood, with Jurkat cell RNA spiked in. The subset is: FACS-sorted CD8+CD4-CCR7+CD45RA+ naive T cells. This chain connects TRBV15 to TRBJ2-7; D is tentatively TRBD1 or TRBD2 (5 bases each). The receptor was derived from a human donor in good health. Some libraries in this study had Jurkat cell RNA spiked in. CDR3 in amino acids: CATSGIQRDGPKSGQYF. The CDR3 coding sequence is TGTGCCACCAGCGGTATTCAACGGGACGGCCCCAAATCCGGGCAGTACTTC.